This T cell receptor beta chain appears in the sequencing data of a study of vaccination effects on CD4 cells after COVID-19. Sequencing used immunoSEQ multiplex PCR; TCRdb keeps in-frame clones, though not all of them. The profile covers about 66,000 clones, with over 75% appearing a single time and approximately 2.4% taken by the ten largest. When around 9 days of culture had elapsed, CD4+ T cells were isolated. Participants were vaccinated with two doses of either the BNT162b2 or mRNA-1273 vaccine. The CDR3 sequence is 13 residues long. CDR1 is LNHNV and CDR2 is YYDKDF in the germline V gene (reference sequence). V shed 6 bases and J shed 2 bases, with 9 bases lying between them. About this clone itself: Its antigen is currently unknown.

The rearrangement uses TRBV15 and TRBJ2-3; D remains ambiguous. This clonotype was sampled from a human donor who received a COVID-19 vaccine. Sequenced material: CD4+ T cells from PBMCs cultured without peptide, taken after COVID-19 vaccination. Here the CDR3 reads CATRRSSTDTQYF. CDR3 DNA: TGTGCCACCAGGAGATCCTCCACAGATACGCAGTATTTT.